This T cell receptor (beta chain) came from a study of shared clonotypes between healthy human individuals. TCRdb keeps only in-frame clones here, not all; method: immunoSEQ multiplex PCR. The data hold roughly 2.2 million clones, with 85% to 95% observed a single time. V lost 8 bases to trimming and J lost 4 bases, with 14 bases between them. Germline V gene lookup returns CDR1 MDHEN and CDR2 SYDVKM. CDR3 length: 13 amino acids. Sequenced material: naive CD4+ T cells from PBMCs. The sample's subset: CD45RA+ positively selected. This receptor was taken from a man younger than 35 in good health. Some clones in this sample may be carry-over from other donors' samples. This rearrangement joins TRBV28 to TRBJ1-2, with D possibly being TRBD1 (6 bases). CDR3 protein: CASAVQGSYGYTF. The CDR3 coding sequence is TGTGCCAGCGCCGTCCAGGGGAGCTATGGCTACACCTTC.